The 20 T cell receptor beta chains presented below share a single source sample, sequenced in a study of PD-1 blockade in classical Hodgkin lymphoma. Assay: immunoSEQ multiplex PCR; the TCRdb copy retains only in-frame clones and omits some. Among roughly 20,000 clones listed, about 88% were seen once. All patients experienced relapse after autologous stem cell transplantation, and brentuximab vedotin exposure was variable. Sample: peripheral blood mononuclear cells (PBMCs), taken at baseline. The source is a human donor with classical Hodgkin lymphoma.

V gene TRBV9 combines with J gene TRBJ2-1; no reliable D call. The CDR3 totals 13 residues. Germline CDR1 is SGDLS and CDR2 is YYNGEE. Between the trimmed V and J ends, which lost 0 bases and 6 bases, there was a span of 7 bases. Here the CDR3 reads CASSVVSSNEQFF. CDR3 DNA sequence: TGTGCCAGCAGCGTAGTTAGTAGCAATGAGCAGTTCTTC.

The V and J genes are TRBV7-8 and TRBJ2-5, with D perhaps matching TRBD2 (5 bases). The CDR3 is 17 residues long. V lost 5 bases to trimming and J lost 5 bases, with 24 bases between them. Germline V CDR1 and CDR2: SGHVS, FQNEAQ. The CDR3 DNA sequence: TGTGCCAGCAGCCCAAGCGGATACCCGAGTATGGAGGAGACCCAGTACTTC. It encodes CASSPSGYPSMEETQYF. Complete variable domain (other parts from reference TRBV7-8 and TRBJ2-5): GAGVSQSPRYKVAKRGQDVALRCDPISGHVSLFWYQQALGQGPEFLTYFQNEAQLDKSGLPSDRFFAERPEGSVSTLKIQRTQQEDSAVYLCASSPSGYPSMEETQYFGPGTRLLVL.

The V and J genes are TRBV7-2 and TRBJ1-1; D is ambiguous. This CDR3 spans 14 amino acids. Germline V lookup: CDR1 SGHTA, CDR2 FQGNSA. V was clipped by 5 bases and J by 1 base, with 11 bases between them. Written as DNA, the CDR3 is TGTGCCAGCAGCGCCGTGGGCCCGAACACTGAAGCTTTCTTT. Its protein is CASSAVGPNTEAFF. Complete variable domain (other parts from reference TRBV7-2 and TRBJ1-1): GAGVSQSPSNKVTEKGKDVELRCDPISGHTALYWYRQSLGQGLEFLIYFQGNSAPDKSGLPSDRFSAERTGGSVSTLTIQRTQQEDSAVYLCASSAVGPNTEAFFGQGTRLTVV.

The chain joins TRBV6-5 to TRBJ2-3; D not resolved. The CDR3 is 14 amino acids. Trimming pared 0 bases from V and 4 bases from J, leaving 8 bases between. CDR1 and CDR2 from the germline V gene are MNHEY and SVGAGI. The CDR3 is CASSYSSSADTQYF. The DNA for the CDR3 is TGTGCCAGCAGTTACTCGTCTAGTGCAGATACGCAGTATTTT.

The rearrangement uses TRBV2 and TRBJ1-1; possibly TRBD1 for D (5 bases). Per germline, CDR1 SNHLY and CDR2 FYNNEI. The CDR3 runs to 13 residues. V dropped 10 bases and J dropped 3 bases, with 15 bases sitting between them. The CDR3 bases are TGTGCCAACACCCAGGGAGAGGACACTGAAGCTTTCTTT. This codes for CANTQGEDTEAFF.

This chain joins TRBV15 and TRBJ2-1; TRBD1 matches 9 bases. J was trimmed by 9 bases and V by 3 bases; bases with no gene match: 3. The CDR3 spans 13 residues. The germline V gene encodes CDR1 LNHNV and CDR2 YYDKDF (reference sequence). The CDR3 sequence: CATSRDRGGEQFF. The CDR3, as DNA: TGTGCCACCAGCAGGGACAGGGGAGGTGAGCAGTTCTTC.

Concerning this clone: At one of its ends the junction is not consistent with the germline gene, which may arise from a read error. Other nucleotide sequences in the sample specify the same CDR3. This rearrangement joins TRBV28 to TRBJ2-5; the D is unclear. The CDR3 runs to 12 residues. Germline V CDR1 and CDR2: MDHEN, SYDVKM. CDR3 sequence reads: CASSFWKETQYF. The CDR3 DNA reads as TGTGCTAGCAGTTTTTGGAAAGAGACCCAGTACTTC. The variable domain in full, completed from reference TRBV28 and TRBJ2-5, reads DVKVTQSSRYLVKRTGEKVFLECVQDMDHENMFWYRQDPGLGLRLIYFSYDVKMKEKGDIPEGYSVSREKKERFSLILESASTNQTSMYLCASSFWKETQYFGPGTRLLVL.

There are a few counts of this clone. The rearrangement joins TRBV28 to TRBJ1-5; no firm D call. The V and J ends lost 3 bases and 3 bases respectively, with 9 bases between them. The CDR3 contains 14 residues. Germline V gives CDR1 MDHEN, CDR2 SYDVKM. The CDR3 reads CASSLETANQPQHF. The DNA for the CDR3 is TGTGCCAGCAGTTTGGAGACCGCCAATCAGCCCCAGCATTTT.

The chain recombines TRBV7-2 with TRBJ1-6; D perhaps matches TRBD1 (5 bases). The CDR3 sequence is 15 residues long. In germline, CDR1 is SGHTA, CDR2 FQGNSA. Between the trimmed V and J ends, which lost 5 bases and 7 bases, there was a span of 15 bases. The DNA of the CDR3 is TGTGCCAGCAGCCCCCGGGGGGGGAGGAATTCACCCCTCCACTTT. Protein sequence: CASSPRGGRNSPLHF.

The chain carries TRBV9 and TRBJ2-5; no clear D gene. This CDR3 region has 14 residues. Trimming took off 3 bases at V and 5 bases at J, with 14 bases between the two ends. CDR1 SGDLS and CDR2 YYNGEE come from the germline V gene. CDR3 nucleotide sequence: TGTGCCAGCAGCGCGCTAGGGTTTGGGGAGACCCAGTACTTC. Encoded protein: CASSALGFGETQYF.

The J gene is TRBJ2-2, the V gene TRBV4-3; maybe TRBD2 (6 bases). Trimming took 0 bases from V and 0 from J, leaving 14 bases between them. Germline V gene sequence: CDR1 LGHNA, CDR2 YSLEER. The CDR3 totals 18 residues. The CDR3 sequence is CASSQDLHSGSNTGELFF. The DNA for the CDR3 is TGCGCCAGCAGCCAAGATCTGCATAGCGGCTCGAACACCGGGGAGCTGTTTTTT.

This clone was counted a few times. This chain links TRBV12-5 with TRBJ2-1; perhaps D is TRBD1 or TRBD2 (5 bases each). The CDR3 extends over 13 amino acids. With 5 bases removed from V and 4 bases from J, the gap between germline ends came to 9 bases. Germline assignment: CDR1 LGHNT and CDR2 FRNRAP. CDR3 protein: CASGRDGYNEQFF. For the CDR3, the DNA is TGTGCTAGTGGTCGGGACGGTTACAATGAGCAGTTCTTC.

J is TRBJ2-3 and V is TRBV11-2, with a tentative D call TRBD1 (6 bases). From germline, CDR1 is SGHAT and CDR2 FQNNGV. V lost 0 bases and J lost 4, with 20 bases in between. This CDR3 spans 18 amino acids. Here the CDR3 reads CASSLDLPRGRLADTQYF. In DNA form, the CDR3 reads TGTGCCAGCAGCTTAGATCTACCCAGGGGCAGGTTGGCAGATACGCAGTATTTT.

The CDR3 DNA is TGCGCCAGCAGCGTTAGCGGGGGGGTCACAGATACGCAGTATTTT. This sequence encodes CASSVSGGVTDTQYF. The rearrangement links TRBV10-2 to TRBJ2-3, with TRBD2 identical over 11 bases. Germline-derived CDR1 and CDR2 are WSHSY and SAAADI. The CDR3 contains 15 residues. With V trimmed by 6 bases and J by 2 bases, 4 bases remained unmatched.

V is TRBV6-6 and J is TRBJ1-1; D gene uncertain. Per germline, CDR1 MNHNY and CDR2 SVGAGI (reference sequence). This CDR3 spans 12 amino acids. The V and J ends lost 7 bases and 4 bases respectively, with 10 bases between them. The CDR3 coding sequence is TGTGCCAGCAAGGGCGGGAGCACTGAAGCTTTCTTT. Its protein product is CASKGGSTEAFF.

V is TRBV28 and J is TRBJ1-1; 7 bases are a match to TRBD1. The germline V gene has CDR1 MDHEN and CDR2 SYDVKM. Trimming took 7 bases from V and 4 from J; bases not matched to a gene: 12. The CDR3 runs to 15 residues. The CDR3 nucleotides read TGTGCCAGCACCACTCAGGGGGGCGAGAGCACTGAAGCTTTCTTT. The encoded protein is CASTTQGGESTEAFF.

This chain links TRBV5-4 with TRBJ1-1; 10 bases fit TRBD1. In germline, CDR1 is SGHNT, CDR2 YYREEE (reference sequence). This CDR3 contains 12 residues. V was pared by 4 bases and J by 8 bases, with 2 bases of the junction left unmatched. This chain's CDR3 is CASSLGQGEAFF. The CDR3, as DNA: TGTGCCAGCAGCCTGGGACAGGGGGAAGCTTTCTTT.

The J gene is TRBJ2-7, the V gene TRBV7-2; D gene unclear. The CDR3 covers 13 residues. Germline CDR1 is SGHTA and CDR2 is FQGNSA. The germline V and J ends were trimmed by 3 bases and 0 bases, with 6 bases remaining between them. CDR3 bases: TGTGCCAGCAGCTTCGCCGACTCCTACGAGCAGTACTTC. Amino acid sequence: CASSFADSYEQYF.

In this sample, this clone turned up a few times. The V call is TRBV7-9, the J call TRBJ2-7; TRBD1 aligns across 8 bases. The CDR3 is made up of 13 amino acids. V was clipped by 7 bases and J by 6 bases; unmatched bases: 8. Germline lookup yields CDR1 SEHNR and CDR2 FQNEAQ (reference sequence). DNA for the CDR3: TGTGCCAGCAATAGAGACAGGGGCGGCGAGCAGTACTTC. Its protein is CASNRDRGGEQYF.

The CDR3 DNA reads as TGCGCCAGCAGCCAAGATAAGGGTTGGGGGTTCAATGAGCAGTTCTTC. This sequence encodes CASSQDKGWGFNEQFF. The V gene is TRBV4-3, the J gene TRBJ2-1, with D possibly called TRBD1 or TRBD2 (5 bases each). Germline CDR1 LGHNA, CDR2 YSLEER. The CDR3 length is 16 residues. Trimming shortened V by 0 bases and J by 6 bases, and 15 bases separated the two germline ends.